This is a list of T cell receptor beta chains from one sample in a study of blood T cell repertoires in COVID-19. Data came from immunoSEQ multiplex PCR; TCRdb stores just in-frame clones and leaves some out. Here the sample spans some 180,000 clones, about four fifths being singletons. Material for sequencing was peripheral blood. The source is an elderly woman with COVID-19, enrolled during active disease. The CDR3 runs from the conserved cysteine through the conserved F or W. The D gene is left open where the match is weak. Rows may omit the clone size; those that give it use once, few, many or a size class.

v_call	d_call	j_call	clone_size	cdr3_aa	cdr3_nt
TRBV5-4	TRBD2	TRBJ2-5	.	CASSFERGGTETQYF	TGTGCCAGCAGCTTTGAGCGGGGGGGCACGGAGACCCAGTACTTC
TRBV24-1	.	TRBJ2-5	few	CATSDPRTEPQETQYF	TGTGCCACCAGTGACCCACGGACAGAACCCCAAGAGACCCAGTACTTC
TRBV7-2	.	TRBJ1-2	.	CASSSPGQGKRGYTF	TGTGCCAGCAGCTCCCCTGGTCAGGGAAAACGGGGCTACACCTTC
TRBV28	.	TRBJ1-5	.	CASTSVRNQPQHF	TGTGCCAGCACATCCGTGAGGAATCAGCCCCAGCATTTT
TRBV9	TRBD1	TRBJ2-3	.	CASSPRGGLDTQYF	TGTGCCAGCAGCCCCCGAGGGGGCCTAGATACGCAGTATTTT
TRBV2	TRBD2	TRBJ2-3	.	CASSGRDTQYF	TGTGCCAGTAGCGGGAGAGATACGCAGTATTTT
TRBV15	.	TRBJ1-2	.	CATSAGETGYTF	TGTGCCACCAGCGCAGGGGAGACTGGCTACACCTTC
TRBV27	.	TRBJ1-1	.	CASSVRGPSTEAFF	TGTGCCAGCAGTGTAAGGGGCCCAAGCACTGAAGCTTTCTTT
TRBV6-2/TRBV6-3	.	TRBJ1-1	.	CASSYRGYLNTEAFF	TGTGCCAGCAGTTACAGGGGCTATTTGAACACTGAAGCTTTCTTT
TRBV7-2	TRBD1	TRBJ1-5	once	CASSFVGTGAHSNQPQHF	TGTGCCAGCAGCTTTGTTGGGACAGGGGCTCATAGCAATCAGCCCCAGCATTTT
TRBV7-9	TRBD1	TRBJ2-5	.	CASSPTGAGETQYF	TGTGCCAGCAGCCCAACAGGGGCTGGAGAGACCCAGTACTTC
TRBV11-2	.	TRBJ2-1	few	CASSSTALSSYNEQFF	TGTGCCAGCAGCTCGACAGCCCTAAGCTCCTACAATGAGCAGTTCTTC
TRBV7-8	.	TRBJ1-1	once	CASSLQGYAFF	TGTGCCAGCAGCCTCCAGGGGTATGCTTTCTTT
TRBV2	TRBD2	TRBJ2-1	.	CASSLGLAGGTHEQFF	TGTGCCAGCAGTTTGGGACTAGCGGGAGGAACGCATGAGCAGTTCTTC
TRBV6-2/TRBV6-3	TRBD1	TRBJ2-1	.	CASSRTGQGSAYNEQFF	TGTGCCAGCAGCCGCACTGGACAGGGGAGCGCCTACAATGAGCAGTTCTTC
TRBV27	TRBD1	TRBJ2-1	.	CASSLRATGATYNEQFF	TGTGCCAGCAGTTTACGCGCGACAGGGGCAACCTACAATGAGCAGTTCTTC
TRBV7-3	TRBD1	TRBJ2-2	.	CASSLGTGYYFGELFF	TGTGCCAGCAGCTTAGGGACAGGGTACTACTTCGGGGAGCTGTTTTTT